These 21 T cell receptor beta chains were sequenced from one sample in a study of response to subunit inactivated influenza vaccine (dated by TCRdb to 2016 to 2019). Library generation was performed with RT-PCR. TCRdb lists the instrument as Illumina HiSeq 2500. TCRdb handled the public reads itself, with Q25 trimming in fastp and clone calling in MiXCR, and kept productive beta chains. CDR3 protein duplicates are merged, each entry listing the most common genes and DNA. This sample lists fewer than 750,000 distinct CDR3 sequences; approximately 15% were detected once. The ten largest clones take up roughly 11% of the sample. Sample: PBMCs from blood, taken 11 to 12 days after vaccination. The receptors here all came from a man in his fifties or sixties who received an inactivated influenza vaccine. Donor details come from another sample of the same person, matched by shared clones.

This clonotype was recorded a few times. V is TRBV5-5 and J is TRBJ2-3; 7 positions agree with TRBD1. The length of the CDR3 is 18 residues. The germline V gene encodes CDR1 SGHKS and CDR2 YYEKEE (reference sequence). The V segment lost 0 bases and the J segment 10 bases; nucleotides outside the gene matches: 20. The CDR3 nucleotides read TGTGCCAGCAGCTTGGCTCTGATGACAGGGTGGTTCACATTACCGCAGTATTTT. This codes for CASSLALMTGWFTLPQYF.

This clonotype came up a few times. The chain carries TRBV7-8 and TRBJ1-2, with D uncertain. CDR3 length: 15 amino acids. Germline V gene lookup returns CDR1 SGHVS and CDR2 FQNEAQ. With 5 bases removed from V and 8 bases from J, the gap between germline ends came to 21 bases. The CDR3 bases are TGTGCCAGCAGCCTTAGAAGCCCAGGCTTGGGAGGCTACACCTTC. This codes for CASSLRSPGLGGYTF.

This clonotype was seen a handful of times. V gene TRBV7-2 combines with J gene TRBJ2-7; 9 nucleotides align to TRBD1. V lost 3 bases, J lost 2 bases, and 5 bases stayed unmatched. The CDR3 is 15 amino acids. The germline CDR1 and CDR2 sequences are SGHTA and FQGNSA. CDR3 sequence: CASSFRTGETYEQYF. The DNA of the CDR3 is TGTGCCAGCAGCTTTCGGACAGGGGAAACCTACGAGCAGTACTTC. The full variable domain, completed using reference TRBV7-2 and TRBJ2-7, is GAGVSQSPSNKVTEKGKDVELRCDPISGHTALYWYRQSLGQGLEFLIYFQGNSAPDKSGLPSDRFSAERTGGSVSTLTIQRTQQEDSAVYLCASSFRTGETYEQYFGPGTRLTVT.

The V and J genes are TRBV28 and TRBJ2-5; the D gene could be TRBD1 or TRBD2 (6 bases each). The CDR3 length is 14 residues. Trimming shortened V by 5 bases and J by 4 bases, and 14 bases separated the two germline ends. Germline CDR1 is MDHEN and CDR2 is SYDVKM. CDR3 amino acids: CASSQGGRPETQYF. CDR3 DNA sequence: TGTGCCAGCAGTCAAGGGGGGAGGCCAGAGACCCAGTACTTC.

This clonotype was counted a few times. The CDR3 coding sequence is TGTGCCAGCAGATTATCCCCCGGACTAGCGGGAGCCTACGAGCAGTACTTC. Translated, it gives CASRLSPGLAGAYEQYF. V and J are TRBV6-5 and TRBJ2-7, with 13 nucleotides matching TRBD2. This CDR3 comprises 17 residues. Germline V gene data show CDR1 as MNHEY and CDR2 as SVGAGI. V was pared by 6 bases and J by 2 bases, with 10 bases of the junction left unmatched.

The table lists this clonotype with a few counts. The genes are TRBV12-3 or TRBV12-4 and TRBJ2-2; D not resolved. V gave up 3 bases and J gave up 6 bases, with 8 bases separating them. The CDR3 consists of 13 residues. The CDR3 DNA follows: TGTGCCAGCAGTTTTTTACCGGCCGGGGAGCTGTTTTTT. It encodes CASSFLPAGELFF.

The chain recombines TRBV12-3 or TRBV12-4 with TRBJ2-2, with 9 bases matching TRBD1. This CDR3 comprises 13 residues. Trimming removed 6 bases from V and 7 bases from J; junction bases left unmatched: 3. DNA of the CDR3: TGTGCCAGCAGGGGACAGGGTCACGGGGAGCTGTTTTTT. Translation gives CASRGQGHGELFF.

The J gene is TRBJ2-7, the V gene TRBV28, with 12 bases aligning to TRBD2. From germline, CDR1 is MDHEN and CDR2 SYDVKM. This CDR3 is built from 16 residues. The J segment lost 7 bases and the V segment lost 5 bases, leaving 12 bases of the junction unmatched. This CDR3 reads CASSNRLAGVSREQYF. In DNA, the CDR3 is TGTGCCAGCAGTAATCGACTAGCGGGAGTATCACGGGAGCAGTACTTC.

The genes are TRBV24-1 and TRBJ2-3, with TRBD1 matching over 7 bases. V shed 2 bases, J shed 4 bases, and the junction held 8 bases outside the gene matches. CDR1 is KGHDR, CDR2 SFDVKD, per germline. This CDR3 contains 16 residues. This CDR3 is CATSDYTTGNPDTQYF. CDR3 in DNA: TGTGCCACCAGTGATTACACGACAGGGAATCCAGATACGCAGTATTTT.

V is TRBV5-6 and J is TRBJ2-5; a weak D match, TRBD2 (5 bases). The CDR3 has 16 amino acids. Deletions cut 2 bases from V and 5 bases from J, with 19 bases between. Germline values: CDR1 SGHDT, CDR2 YYEEEE. The CDR3 reads CASSFIAGPRRETQYF. DNA for the CDR3: TGTGCCAGCAGCTTCATAGCAGGACCAAGGAGGGAGACCCAGTACTTC.

Only a few counts were recorded for this clonotype. The J gene is TRBJ2-2, the V gene TRBV27; 9 bases map to TRBD2. CDR3 size: 16 residues. Germline CDR1 reads MNHEY; CDR2 reads SMNVEV (reference sequence). V trimming: 2 bases; J trimming: 4 bases; junction bases outside the gene matches: 5. In nucleotides, the CDR3 is TGTGCCAGCAGTTTAATTAGCGGGAGTGTCACCGGGGAGCTGTTTTTT. Translation: CASSLISGSVTGELFF.

The CDR3 DNA follows: TGTGCCAGCACCCTGTTCGGGTCCCCCCCAATCGACACCGGGGAGCTGTTTTTT. This codes for CASTLFGSPPIDTGELFF. The chain employs TRBV5-5 and TRBJ2-2, with D uncertain. The CDR3 sequence is 18 residues long. The germline V gene has CDR1 SGHKS and CDR2 YYEKEE (reference sequence). Trimming took 6 bases from V and 3 from J, leaving 24 bases between them.

V and J are TRBV5-1 and TRBJ1-4; TRBD1 agrees at 10 bases. Germline V gene sequence: CDR1 SGHRS, CDR2 YFSETQ. V lost 5 bases and J lost 7; bases outside the gene matches: 5. The CDR3 loop spans 14 amino acids. The CDR3 spells CASRSGTGAEKLFF. The CDR3 nucleotides read TGCGCCAGCAGGTCCGGGACAGGGGCTGAAAAACTGTTTTTT. Full variable domain (outside the CDR3, taken from reference TRBV5-1 and TRBJ1-4): KAGVTQTPRYLIKTRGQQVTLSCSPISGHRSVSWYQQTPGQGLQFLFEYFSETQRNKGNFPGRFSGRQFSNSRSEMNVSTLELGDSALYLCASRSGTGAEKLFFGSGTQLSVL.

This clonotype was seen more than once but under ten times. The rearrangement links TRBV4-3 to TRBJ2-1; D gene unclear. The germline V gene encodes CDR1 LGHNA and CDR2 YSLEER. The CDR3 spans 14 residues. The V end lost 0 bases, the J end lost 3 bases, and 6 bases lay between the germline ends. The CDR3 protein is CASSQDYLYNEQFF. CDR3 in DNA: TGCGCCAGCAGCCAAGATTATCTCTACAATGAGCAGTTCTTC.

This clonotype was observed a few times. This rearrangement joins TRBV20-1 to TRBJ2-1; D is undetermined. Trimming removed 6 bases from V and 0 bases from J, with 12 bases in between. The CDR3 has 14 residues. The germline V gene encodes CDR1 DFQATT and CDR2 SNEGSKA (reference sequence). The CDR3 reads CSASTPSSYNEQFF. Here the CDR3 DNA reads TGCAGTGCATCGACTCCTAGCTCCTACAATGAGCAGTTCTTC.

This clonotype was observed a few times. The chain couples TRBV12-3 or TRBV12-4 to TRBJ2-4; no clear D. This CDR3 has 13 amino acids. The V end was cut by 10 bases, the J end by 0 bases, with 10 bases between. The CDR3 nucleotides read TGTGCCACCGCCCGCCTAGCCAAAAACATTCAGTACTTC. Translated, it gives CATARLAKNIQYF.

This clonotype was detected a few times. V and J are TRBV16 and TRBJ1-1; D gene uncertain. From germline, CDR1 is KGHSY and CDR2 FQNENV. This CDR3 comprises 12 residues. V lost 0 bases, J lost 5 bases, and 4 bases lay in between. CDR3 sequence reads: CASSQSGTEAFF. In DNA form, the CDR3 reads TGTGCCAGCAGCCAATCAGGGACTGAAGCTTTCTTT.

This chain connects TRBV6-5 to TRBJ2-5, with TRBD2 matching 8 bases. This CDR3 region has 14 residues. Germline values: CDR1 MNHEY, CDR2 SVGAGI. J was trimmed by 5 bases and V by 2 bases; bases with no gene match: 4. The CDR3 region has the DNA TGTGCCAGCAGTTACGGGACTAGGAGGGAGACCCAGTACTTC. This gives the protein CASSYGTRRETQYF.

The J gene is TRBJ2-1, the V gene TRBV5-1, with 8 nucleotides matching TRBD2. CDR3 length: 18 amino acids. The V gene's germline CDR1 is SGHRS and CDR2 YFSETQ. V lost 4 bases to trimming and J lost 4 bases; unmatched junction nucleotides: 16. This chain's CDR3 is CASSPTVGGVLPYNEQFF. DNA for the CDR3: TGCGCCAGCAGCCCAACAGTCGGGGGGGTTCTGCCTTACAATGAGCAGTTCTTC.

Ten or more counts support this clonotype. The chain is built from TRBV7-2 and TRBJ2-3; no definite D call. Germline CDR1 reads SGHTA; CDR2 reads FQGNSA. Trimming removed 5 bases from V and 6 bases from J, with 9 bases in between. The CDR3 loop spans 12 amino acids. CDR3 in amino acids: CASSPLKDTQYF. CDR3 DNA: TGTGCCAGCAGCCCTCTAAAGGATACGCAGTATTTT.

The sample holds a few counts of this clonotype. The CDR3 bases are TGCGCCAGCAGCTTGGATTTTGATAACTATGGCTACACCTTC. It is translated as CASSLDFDNYGYTF. The rearrangement joins TRBV5-1 to TRBJ1-2; no definite D call. From germline, CDR1 is SGHRS and CDR2 YFSETQ. The V end lost 0 bases, the J end lost 1 base, and 7 bases lay between the germline ends. The CDR3 sequence is 14 residues long.